Below, one T cell receptor (beta chain) is given with its context. Its antigen is as yet unknown. Noted time point: newly diagnosed GD, antithyroid drugs for less than 3 months. There was RNA extracted from PBMCs, and the TCR library was made from it. Relying on iRepertoire HTBI primers and Arm-PCR of CDR3 regions, the team built TCR beta libraries. TCRdb reanalysed the multiplex PCR reads using MiXCR and keeps one entry per CDR3 protein. The sample holds about 540,000 distinct CDR3 sequences, about 14% seen once. These data originate in a study of regulatory T cells in long-lasting Graves disease. Study context: Antithyroid drugs had been given to newly diagnosed Graves' patients for under 3 months. Whole-study results and caveats: New patients shared fewer public clonotypes (approximately 970) than persistent patients did (roughly 2,700).

The same data also went into a second study, on T cells in Graves' hyperthyroidism and ophthalmopathy. That source reports: Blood samples included most of the expanded thyroid clonotypes exceeding 0.001.

Sequencing used peripheral blood mononuclear cells (PBMCs), obtained at new diagnosis, from a patient treated with antithyroid drugs. This TCR derives from a man aged 30 to 45 with Graves disease.

Here the CDR3 DNA reads TGTGCCAGCAGTTTAGTGGGGGCGCGGGGGGATACGCAGTATTTT. Its protein is CASSLVGARGDTQYF. V gene TRBV12-3 or TRBV12-4 combines with J gene TRBJ2-3, with D perhaps TRBD2 (7 bases). The V end was cut by 1 base, the J end by 6 bases, with 14 bases between. The CDR3 runs to 15 residues.